Listed here are 4 T cell receptor beta chains from one sample, sequenced in a study of human T cells and chemical hapten exposure. Described time point: patch test 2, 6 weeks after DPC sensitization. Treatment defined: therapeutic diphenylcyclopropenone sensitization with weekly scalp DPC. Each CDR3 protein gets one entry after TCRdb re-called the RACE reads with MiXCR. The table has about 54,000 distinct CDR3 sequences, about 10% seen once. The specimen was whole blood, collected in connection with sensitization to the hapten diphenylcyclopropenone (DPC). These receptors originate from a woman aged 45-60 years with alopecia areata. Some clones in this sample may be carry-over from other donors' samples.

The sample holds many counts of this clonotype. CDR3 residues: CASSQVPSWYGYTF. The CDR3 nucleotides are TGTGCCAGCAGCCAAGTGCCGAGTTGGTATGGCTACACCTTC. The V call is TRBV4-2, the J call TRBJ1-2; no clear D gene. The CDR3 consists of 14 residues. Per the germline V gene, CDR1 is LGHNA and CDR2 is YNFKEQ. V dropped 1 base and J dropped 5 bases, with 11 bases sitting between them.

The V and J genes are TRBV20-1 and TRBJ2-3, with D tentatively TRBD2 (5 bases). V shed 1 base and J shed 4 bases, with 18 bases lying between them. This CDR3 has 16 amino acids. Germline values: CDR1 DFQATT, CDR2 SNEGSKA (reference sequence). The CDR3 spells CSARVSARVSADTQYF. CDR3 sequence (DNA): TGCAGTGCTAGAGTCAGCGCGCGGGTCAGCGCAGATACGCAGTATTTT.

This clonotype was observed many times. The rearrangement links TRBV28 to TRBJ1-2; D is perhaps TRBD1 (5 bases). Looked up from germline, CDR1 is MDHEN and CDR2 is SYDVKM. Trimming took 1 base from V and 7 from J, leaving 7 bases between them. This CDR3 is built from 12 residues. The CDR3 coding sequence is TGTGCCAGCAGTTTATTGGGGGGTGGCTACACCTTC. The encoded protein is CASSLLGGGYTF.

This clonotype came up a few times. The gene calls are TRBV11-2 and TRBJ2-1; perhaps TRBD2 as D (6 bases). Between the trimmed V and J ends, which lost 4 bases and 7 bases, there was a span of 17 bases. The CDR3 length is 15 residues. Germline-derived CDR1 and CDR2 are SGHAT and FQNNGV. CDR3 region: CASSSKRVSTNEQFF. As DNA, the CDR3 is TGTGCCAGCAGCTCCAAGCGGGTCTCGACAAATGAGCAGTTCTTC.